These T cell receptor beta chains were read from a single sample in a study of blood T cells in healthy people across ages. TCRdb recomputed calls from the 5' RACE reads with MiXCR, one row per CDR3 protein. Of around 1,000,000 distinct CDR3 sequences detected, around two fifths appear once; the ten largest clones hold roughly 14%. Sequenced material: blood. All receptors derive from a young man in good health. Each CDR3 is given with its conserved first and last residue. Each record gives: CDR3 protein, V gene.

CDR3aa: CSAYLRPSSYNEQFF; v_gene: TRBV20-1
CDR3aa: CSVQWDLQGDTQYF; v_gene: TRBV29-1
CDR3aa: CASMSPNQPQHF; v_gene: TRBV28
CDR3aa: CASSATGGYTGELFF; v_gene: TRBV9
CDR3aa: CASSLFRDNQPQHF; v_gene: TRBV27
CDR3aa: CASGGQGINQPQHF; v_gene: TRBV6-2/TRBV6-3
CDR3aa: CASSQRQGINEQYF; v_gene: TRBV14
CDR3aa: CASSSGAATNYGYTF; v_gene: TRBV27
CDR3aa: CASSIGGRTEAFF; v_gene: TRBV6-5
CDR3aa: CASSLALGDSGYGYTF; v_gene: TRBV7-9
CDR3aa: CASSGDIREKLFF; v_gene: TRBV7-9
CDR3aa: CASSSRGALMGTDTQYF; v_gene: TRBV7-9
CDR3aa: CAGQQGNTEAFF; v_gene: TRBV30
CDR3aa: CASSYLLYGYTF; v_gene: TRBV28
CDR3aa: CASSKTTTTEAFF; v_gene: TRBV3-1
CDR3aa: CASSLWKGGNTEAFF; v_gene: TRBV27
CDR3aa: CASSPNGRDYGYTF; v_gene: TRBV6-2/TRBV6-3
CDR3aa: CSARVPSVGTQYF; v_gene: TRBV20-1
CDR3aa: CASRQTGTGVIWETQYF; v_gene: TRBV7-2
CDR3aa: CASSQDRTGRRTNTEAFF; v_gene: TRBV4-3
CDR3aa: CASTLLGQTQYF; v_gene: TRBV3-1
CDR3aa: CVSSWMAGANPDTQYF; v_gene: TRBV6-2/TRBV6-3
CDR3aa: CASSLDRNNEQFF; v_gene: TRBV5-1
CDR3aa: CSSTPGYEQYF; v_gene: TRBV20-1
CDR3aa: CASSGVLVSAYNEQFF; v_gene: TRBV12-3/TRBV12-4
CDR3aa: CSATVGGASTNEKLFF; v_gene: TRBV20-1
CDR3aa: CASTFRANTEAFF; v_gene: TRBV12-3/TRBV12-4
CDR3aa: CASSPETLAGARGDTQYF; v_gene: TRBV5-1
CDR3aa: CASSLSGLLNEQFF; v_gene: TRBV7-3
CDR3aa: CASSQVQGEDTEAFF; v_gene: TRBV3-1
CDR3aa: CASSETWGDNTQYF; v_gene: TRBV6-1
CDR3aa: CASSQDRGSKLGYTF; v_gene: TRBV4-3
CDR3aa: CASSKGLAGRTDTQYF; v_gene: TRBV21-1
CDR3aa: CASSYSTRGHGQPQHF; v_gene: TRBV6-2/TRBV6-3
CDR3aa: CSARGYQETQYF; v_gene: TRBV20-1
CDR3aa: CSASGTGGGRDQHF; v_gene: TRBV20-1
CDR3aa: CASSEAYRVNQPQHF; v_gene: TRBV6-1
CDR3aa: CASSQDLINYGYTF; v_gene: TRBV4-3
CDR3aa: CSAQGANEKLFF; v_gene: TRBV20-1
CDR3aa: CASSQDLAGPGNTIYF; v_gene: TRBV4-3
CDR3aa: CSVTGGATNEKLFF; v_gene: TRBV29-1
CDR3aa: CASSYSTSGSTDTQYF; v_gene: TRBV6-5
CDR3aa: CASSLVLSQGITDTQYF; v_gene: TRBV5-5
CDR3aa: CASSPTAGDTEAFF; v_gene: TRBV7-9
CDR3aa: CASSTKWGTDYNEQFF; v_gene: TRBV5-1
CDR3aa: CSTKLTGELFF; v_gene: TRBV29-1
CDR3aa: CRDTGQHSNQPQHF; v_gene: TRBV20-1
CDR3aa: CASSLAGEGYGYTF; v_gene: TRBV12-3/TRBV12-4
CDR3aa: CASSGTDLTPPPTDTQYF; v_gene: TRBV5-1
CDR3aa: CASSQEAEGTDTQYF; v_gene: TRBV4-2
CDR3aa: CASSLSGQGFHEQFF; v_gene: TRBV27
CDR3aa: CASKGPGTDTSWEQYF; v_gene: TRBV2